This T cell receptor (beta chain) was identified in a study of cytomegalovirus exposure and HLA in healthy donors. General study results and limits: Prior analysis indicated that the majority of TCR beta V segments exhibited productivity approximately 90% or approximately 30% of the time. In a later analysis, HLA-associated beta chains showed higher expansion and lower generation probabilities than comparable chains. In a later analysis, about 17,000 TCR beta sequences were associated with HLA alleles at 0.05 false discovery rate.

V was pared by 5 bases and J by 2 bases, with 7 bases between. The germline V gene has CDR1 SGHAT and CDR2 FQDESV (reference sequence). The length of the CDR3 is 12 residues. PCR employed 60 Vbeta and 13 Jbeta primers. TCRdb's table, derived via immunoSEQ multiplex PCR, lists solely in-frame clones and lacks some. Seen in this sample are some 150,000 clones; the ten most common clones hold 2.2%. About this clone itself: The antigen is undetermined.

Sequenced material: PBMCs. This sequence originates from a woman under 30 in good health and CMV-seronegative. The V and J genes are TRBV11-1 and TRBJ2-7, with D unclear. The CDR3: CASSAGAYEQYV. The CDR3 coding sequence is TGTGCCAGCAGCGCCGGAGCCTACGAGCAGTACGTC.